This TCR beta chain was identified during a study of blood T cell repertoires in COVID-19. Across the study: Sample material is recorded as cDNA or gDNA derived from T cells, B-cell-depleted T cells, or PBMCs.

A note on this clone: Other DNA variants within this sample encode the same CDR3.

The J segment lost 1 base and the V segment lost 6 bases, leaving 2 bases of the junction unmatched. The V gene's germline CDR1 is SGHTA and CDR2 FQGTGA. The CDR3 sequence is 13 residues long. Generated by immunoSEQ multiplex PCR, the TCRdb table keeps only in-frame clones and is missing some. The table has over 300,000 clones, 89% seen once. The receptor was isolated from a man between 18 and 29 years old who had recovered from COVID-19. The specimen sequenced was peripheral blood. The chain joins TRBV7-3 to TRBJ1-1; 7 bases are a match to TRBD1. The CDR3 here is CASSRDRNTEAFF. The CDR3 region has the DNA TGTGCCAGCAGTCGGGACAGGAACACTGAAGCTTTCTTT.